Detailed here is one T cell receptor beta chain. The antigen remains undetermined. CDR1 is LNHNV, CDR2 YYDKDF, per germline (reference sequence). The CDR3 length is 16 residues. V lost 3 bases, J lost 1 base, and 13 bases lay in between. This sample is part of a study of T cell responses to AZD1222 COVID-19 vaccine. Pooled together were second doses at about 4 or about 12 weeks. Study observations and caveats: At 160-218 and 743-854, vaccine-associated CD4 TCRs were dominant, and they spanned spike. Per reports, nearly half of all spike-specific TCRs target regions that are unmutated in variants.

Sequencing used immunoSEQ multiplex PCR; TCRdb keeps in-frame clones, though not all of them. The sample carries about 83,000 clones, approximately 90% recorded once. This rearrangement joins TRBV15 to TRBJ2-4, with D maybe TRBD2 (6 bases). The sample here was peripheral blood, taken 28 days after the second AZD1222 dose. The sequence was obtained from an adult who received the AZD1222 COVID-19 vaccine. As DNA, the CDR3 is TGTGCCACCAGCAGTCCATGGGAGGATGCCAAAAACATTCAGTACTTC. Its protein product is CATSSPWEDAKNIQYF.